This TCR beta chain was profiled in a study of T cells after somatic rescue of genetic block. The V gene lost 2 bases and the J gene lost 5 bases, with 12 bases spanning the gap. CDR3 length: 14 residues. Germline CDR1 is MDHEN and CDR2 is SYDVKM. Generated by immunoSEQ multiplex PCR, the TCRdb table keeps only in-frame clones and is missing some. This sample has about 88,000 clones; about 87% occur once, and the top ten carry more than 1.5%. This clone was seen more than once but under ten times. What was sequenced was peripheral blood mononuclear cells (PBMCs). This clonotype was obtained from a woman younger than 35. This chain joins TRBV28 and TRBJ1-1; D gene uncertain. DNA for the CDR3: TGTGCCAGCAGTTTAATTAAGGGTGATACTGAAGCTTTCTTT. Translating it yields CASSLIKGDTEAFF.